This T cell receptor beta chain comes out of a study of shared clonotypes between healthy human individuals. General study results and limits: The small donor group covered limited genetic and exposure diversity. A handful of donors held about 5% of naive CD4 clonotypes in common. Against clonotypes common to all four donors, non-shared ones had lower generation probabilities.

Germline CDR1 and CDR2: LNHNV and YYDKDF (reference sequence). Unmatched junction bases numbered 7, after V lost 4 bases and J lost 5 bases. The CDR3 contains 15 residues. Every contributor of samples was a Caucasian grown-up residing in Nashville, Tennessee. Clones were read by immunoSEQ multiplex PCR, and TCRdb kept only the in-frame ones, dropping some. The sample includes roughly 1.5 million clones, 98% seen only once; the top ten take approximately 0.44%. Worth noting for this clone: Its target is not known.

V and J are TRBV15 and TRBJ2-4, with 8 bases aligning to TRBD1. The sample was naive CD4+ T cells sorted from blood. This sample's subset: CD45RA+ positively selected. The TCR sequence derives from a man aged 30 to 39 in good health. CDR3 sequence: CATSILRQGQNIQYF. The CDR3 DNA reads TGTGCCACCAGCATCCTTAGACAGGGGCAAAACATTCAGTACTTC.